The next 31 T cell receptor beta chains were all read from a single sample in a study of cytomegalovirus exposure and HLA in healthy donors (dated by TCRdb to 2016 to 2017). The library was prepared using the immunoSEQ multiplex PCR assay. For the multiplex PCR, a mixture combining 60 forward primers for TCR Vbeta segments and 13 reverse primers for TCR Jbeta segments was used. TCRdb's version of the immuneACCESS table is confined to in-frame rearrangements and falls short of the full clone set. An unresolved V gene accounts for under half of the shortfall where checked; the remainder is of unknown origin. The sample yields around 70,000 clones; 70% to 90% were counted once. The ten largest clones capture 2% of the sample. Source material: PBMCs. The receptor source for this set is a woman aged 25 to 39 in good health and CMV-seronegative.

The V gene is TRBV7-9, the J gene TRBJ2-1; 9 bases line up with TRBD2. V lost 6 bases and J lost 12; bases outside the gene matches: 15. CDR1 and CDR2 from the germline V gene are SEHNR and FQNEAQ (reference sequence). This CDR3 contains 15 residues. The CDR3 DNA follows: TGTGCCAGCAGTTCCGGGACTAGCACCCTAGGCGTGCAGTTCTTC. It yields the protein CASSSGTSTLGVQFF.

The chain employs TRBV9 and TRBJ2-7, with D perhaps TRBD2 (6 bases). V was shortened by 6 bases and J by 4 bases, with 20 bases between the two germline ends. Germline lookup yields CDR1 SGDLS and CDR2 YYNGEE. CDR3 length: 15 residues. The CDR3 DNA sequence: TGTGCCAGCAAAACTCTCTTCGGGGCGGGGTACGAGCAGTACTTC. Its translation is CASKTLFGAGYEQYF.

This chain links TRBV14 with TRBJ1-2, with a possible D match to TRBD1 (6 bases). CDR1 and CDR2 from the germline V gene are SGHDN and FVKESK. V lost 1 base to trimming and J lost 7 bases, with 16 bases between them. The CDR3 is made up of 15 amino acids. The CDR3 nucleotides read TGTGCCAGCAGCCAAGGACCCAGGGGCGCCGGTGGCTACACCTTC. Translation gives CASSQGPRGAGGYTF.

This clone was seen only a few times. The CDR3 is CASSSMGMELWNTEAFF. DNA of the CDR3: TGCGCCAGCAGCTCGATGGGCATGGAACTTTGGAACACTGAAGCTTTCTTT. The genes are TRBV5-1 and TRBJ1-1; no definite D call. The CDR3 has 17 amino acids. CDR1 is SGHRS, CDR2 YFSETQ, per germline. V was cut by 3 bases and J by 1 base, with 19 bases left in between. The full variable domain, rest sourced from reference TRBV5-1 and TRBJ1-1, is KAGVTQTPRYLIKTRGQQVTLSCSPISGHRSVSWYQQTPGQGLQFLFEYFSETQRNKGNFPGRFSGRQFSNSRSEMNVSTLELGDSALYLCASSSMGMELWNTEAFFGQGTRLTVV.

The V and J genes are TRBV2 and TRBJ2-1; 12 bases are shared with TRBD2. The CDR3 is 15 amino acids. The trim removed 8 bases at V and 8 bases at J, leaving 10 bases unmatched. Germline V gives CDR1 SNHLY, CDR2 FYNNEI. CDR3 DNA sequence: TGTGCCAGCCACAGGAGGGCTAGCGGGAGGGATGAGCAGTTCTTC. This sequence encodes CASHRRASGRDEQFF.

The J gene is TRBJ2-7, the V gene TRBV7-6; 11 nucleotides match TRBD2. The CDR3 runs 17 residues. Trimming cost V 2 bases and J 5 bases; bases outside gene matches: 11. Per germline, CDR1 SGHVS and CDR2 FNYEAQ. DNA for the CDR3: TGTGCCAGCAGCTTATACCACAGCCCGGGACTAGCGGACGAGCAGTACTTC. Encoded protein: CASSLYHSPGLADEQYF.

This clone appeared a single time. The rearrangement joins TRBV18 to TRBJ2-3, with 7 bases that match TRBD2. The V gene end was trimmed by 3 bases and the J gene end by 1 base; junction bases not matched to a gene: 7. Germline V gives CDR1 KGHSH, CDR2 LQKENI. The CDR3 has 16 residues. The DNA for the CDR3 is TGTGCCAGCTCACCCCTGCGGGAGTGGGGCACAGATACGCAGTATTTT. Protein product: CASSPLREWGTDTQYF.

The chain carries TRBV6-4 and TRBJ1-1; TRBD1 agrees at 9 bases. V was pared by 3 bases and J by 6 bases, with 5 bases of the junction left unmatched. CDR3 length equals 14 residues. The germline gives CDR1 MRHNA, CDR2 SNTAGT. CDR3 bases: TGTGCCAGCAGTGAGGACAGGGGTTGGGCTGAAGCTTTCTTT. Its protein is CASSEDRGWAEAFF.

V usage is TRBV7-8 and J usage is TRBJ2-5; 8 nucleotides match TRBD1. Germline CDR1 and CDR2: SGHVS and FQNEAQ. The CDR3 consists of 17 residues. Losses at the gene ends were 0 bases for V and 9 bases for J; bases not matched to a gene: 15. The chain's CDR3 is CASSLAGVGQVDEPQYF. Here the CDR3 DNA reads TGTGCCAGCAGCTTAGCCGGGGTGGGACAGGTGGATGAGCCCCAGTACTTC.

The table lists this clone with a few counts. The rearrangement links TRBV19 to TRBJ1-1; a weak D match, TRBD1 (5 bases). With 10 bases removed from V and 1 base from J, the gap between germline ends came to 13 bases. The CDR3 runs to 13 residues. CDR1 and CDR2 (germline): LNHDA, SQIVND (reference sequence). This CDR3 reads CATKQERNTEAFF. The CDR3 region has the DNA TGTGCCACTAAACAGGAAAGGAACACTGAAGCTTTCTTT.

The V gene is TRBV14, the J gene TRBJ2-1; D might be TRBD2 (6 bases). V was clipped by 0 bases and J by 15 bases, with 12 bases between them. Germline-derived CDR1 and CDR2 are SGHDN and FVKESK. The CDR3 consists of 12 residues. For the CDR3, the DNA is TGTGCCAGCAGCCAAGATGGGACTGGATCGTTCTTC. Its protein is CASSQDGTGSFF.

This clone came up once. V and J are TRBV6-7 and TRBJ1-2; D remains ambiguous. TRBV6-7 is an ORF; its function is uncertain. CDR3 size: 13 residues. V lost 6 bases to trimming and J lost 4 bases, with 12 bases between them. CDR3 loop: CASRTESAYGYTF. The CDR3 coding sequence is TGTGCCAGCAGAACGGAGTCAGCCTATGGCTACACCTTC.

The rearrangement joins TRBV2 to TRBJ2-7, with D tentatively TRBD2 (5 bases). The germline CDR1 and CDR2 sequences are SNHLY and FYNNEI. The CDR3 has 14 residues. Trimming took off 4 bases at V and 5 bases at J, with 15 bases between the two ends. The CDR3 protein is CASSVRGSINEQYF. CDR3 bases: TGTGCCAGCAGTGTTCGTGGGAGTATCAACGAGCAGTACTTC.

This chain joins TRBV7-2 and TRBJ2-3; no firm D call. The V gene lost 6 bases and the J gene lost 2 bases, with 9 bases spanning the gap. The germline gives CDR1 SGHTA, CDR2 FQGNSA. This CDR3 has 13 amino acids. The CDR3 nucleotides read TGTGCCAGCAGTTACGCACACACAGATACGCAGTATTTT. Translation gives CASSYAHTDTQYF.

The chain uses TRBV4-1 and TRBJ2-1, with TRBD1 identical over 7 bases. This CDR3 is 12 amino acids long. Germline loops: CDR1 MGHRA, CDR2 YSYEKL. Trimming cost V 3 bases and J 14 bases; bases outside gene matches: 7. The CDR3 DNA is TGCGCCAGCAGCCAGGGAACAGGGGTAAAGTTCTTC. Protein product: CASSQGTGVKFF.

The chain links TRBV20-1 to TRBJ2-7; D is uncertain. The CDR3 is made up of 11 amino acids. V was trimmed by 5 bases and J by 4 bases, leaving 9 bases between them. CDR1 is DFQATT, CDR2 SNEGSKA, per germline (reference sequence). The CDR3 here is CSAYSEYEQYF. In DNA form, the CDR3 reads TGCAGTGCTTATAGTGAGTACGAGCAGTACTTC.

This clone was recorded a few times. The chain combines TRBV27 with TRBJ2-7, with D possibly TRBD2 on 5 matching bases. The CDR3 is made up of 15 amino acids. Germline V lookup: CDR1 MNHEY, CDR2 SMNVEV (reference sequence). Trimming cost V 3 bases and J 0 bases, with 12 bases left between them. CDR3 loop: CASSLERSNSYEQYF. Written as DNA, the CDR3 is TGTGCCAGCAGTTTGGAGCGGTCTAACTCCTACGAGCAGTACTTC.

The rearrangement joins TRBV9 to TRBJ2-2, with TRBD2 matching 16 bases. The V gene end was trimmed by 3 bases and the J gene end by 4 bases; junction bases not matched to a gene: 6. This CDR3 has 18 residues. Germline CDR1 SGDLS, CDR2 YYNGEE. This CDR3 reads CASSEGTSGRAGTGELFF. The CDR3 bases are TGTGCCAGCAGCGAGGGGACTAGCGGGAGGGCCGGCACCGGGGAGCTGTTTTTT.

The gene calls are TRBV19 and TRBJ2-6, with D perhaps TRBD2 (5 bases). With 6 bases removed from V and 3 bases from J, the gap between germline ends came to 15 bases. This CDR3 is 16 amino acids long. CDR1 LNHDA and CDR2 SQIVND come from the germline V gene (reference sequence). The CDR3 protein is CASSLGGNRGANVLTF. CDR3 nucleotide sequence: TGTGCCAGTAGCTTAGGAGGAAATCGTGGGGCCAACGTCCTGACTTTC.

This clone appeared a single time. The chain links TRBV30 to TRBJ2-5; 11 bases are a match to TRBD2. The J call may be incorrect, as the DNA end agrees better with TRBJ2-7. This CDR3 has 15 amino acids. The germline CDR1 and CDR2 sequences are GTSNPN and SVGIG (reference sequence). CDR3: CAWSVTSGSRREQYF. The CDR3 region has the DNA TGTGCCTGGAGTGTAACTAGCGGGAGCCGCCGCGAGCAGTACTTC.

The count of this clone is one. V usage is TRBV19 and J usage is TRBJ1-1; 7 bases map to TRBD1. The junction had 12 bases not matched to a gene; V was cut back by 5 bases and J by 0 bases. Germline V gives CDR1 LNHDA, CDR2 SQIVND (reference sequence). The CDR3 covers 17 residues. The CDR3 reads CASSVHRDRALNTEAFF. The CDR3 DNA sequence: TGTGCCAGTAGTGTCCACCGTGACAGGGCGCTGAACACTGAAGCTTTCTTT. The full variable domain, completed using reference TRBV19 and TRBJ1-1, is DGGITQSPKYLFRKEGQNVTLSCEQNLNHDAMYWYRQDPGQGLRLIYYSQIVNDFQKGDIAEGYSVSREKKESFPLTVTSAQKNPTAFYLCASSVHRDRALNTEAFFGQGTRLTVV.

The chain recombines TRBV5-1 with TRBJ1-6, with 7 bases that match TRBD1. V dropped 0 bases and J dropped 5; count of bases not matched to a gene: 2. The CDR3 length is 15 residues. The germline CDR1 and CDR2 sequences are SGHRS and YFSETQ. The CDR3, as DNA: TGCGCCAGCAGCTTGGGACAGGGAAATAATTCACCCCTCCACTTT. This encodes CASSLGQGNNSPLHF.

The gene calls are TRBV11-1 and TRBJ2-7, with a possible D match to TRBD2 (6 bases). Trimming cost V 6 bases and J 5 bases, with 17 bases left between them. The V gene's germline CDR1 is SGHAT and CDR2 FQDESV (reference sequence). The CDR3 runs to 14 residues. CDR3 sequence: CASRAGFSSNEQYF. The CDR3 region has the DNA TGTGCCAGCAGGGCGGGGTTTTCGTCGAACGAGCAGTACTTC.

The chain combines TRBV4-1 with TRBJ2-3; 16 bases fit TRBD2. This CDR3 is 18 amino acids long. The V segment lost 4 bases and the J segment 0 bases; nucleotides outside the gene matches: 4. Germline lookup yields CDR1 MGHRA and CDR2 YSYEKL. CDR3: CASSLGLAGGPSTDTQYF. The DNA for the CDR3 is TGCGCCAGCAGCCTGGGACTAGCGGGAGGGCCTAGCACAGATACGCAGTATTTT.

This sequence joins TRBV5-5 and TRBJ1-5; a possible D gene is TRBD1 (5 bases). This CDR3 has 17 residues. V was pared by 0 bases and J by 0 bases, with 13 bases between. Germline loops: CDR1 SGHKS, CDR2 YYEKEE (reference sequence). In DNA, the CDR3 is TGTGCCAGCAGCTTGGATGGGGCTAGTTATAGCAATCAGCCCCAGCATTTT. Amino acid sequence: CASSLDGASYSNQPQHF.

The rearrangement uses TRBV5-8 and TRBJ1-5; 9 bases are a match to TRBD1. Germline lookup yields CDR1 SGHTS and CDR2 YDEGEE. The CDR3 has 14 residues. J was trimmed by 5 bases and V by 3 bases; bases with no gene match: 3. The CDR3 region has the DNA TGTGCCAGCAGCTCCTGGGACAGGGATCAGCCCCAGCATTTT. Its translation is CASSSWDRDQPQHF.

The gene calls are TRBV27 and TRBJ1-1; D uncertain. In germline, CDR1 is MNHEY, CDR2 SMNVEV (reference sequence). With 8 bases removed from V and 1 base from J, the gap between germline ends came to 11 bases. The CDR3 runs 13 residues. The CDR3 region has the DNA TGTGCCAGCTGTTCCAACAGGAACACTGAAGCTTTCTTT. This gives the protein CASCSNRNTEAFF.

This chain uses TRBV5-4 with TRBJ2-7, with 11 bases identical to TRBD2. The V segment lost 1 base and the J segment 7 bases; nucleotides outside the gene matches: 7. The CDR3 is 15 amino acids. The germline V gene has CDR1 SGHNT and CDR2 YYREEE (reference sequence). For the CDR3, the DNA is TGTGCCAGCAGCTTGAGTGCTAGCGGGAGGTGGGAGCAGTACTTC. Amino acids: CASSLSASGRWEQYF. Looking up the rest from reference TRBV5-4 and TRBJ2-7 gives the full variable domain: ETGVTQSPTHLIKTRGQQVTLRCSSQSGHNTVSWYQQALGQGPQFIFQYYREEENGRGNFPPRFSGLQFPNYSSELNVNALELDDSALYLCASSLSASGRWEQYFGPGTRLTVT.

The V gene is TRBV28, the J gene TRBJ2-7; 10 nucleotides align to TRBD2. The CDR3 spans 12 residues. Germline CDR1 reads MDHEN; CDR2 reads SYDVKM. With V trimmed by 7 bases and J by 4 bases, 1 base remained unmatched. The CDR3 DNA sequence: TGTGCCAGCACAGCGGGAGGGTACGAGCAGTACTTC. It specifies CASTAGGYEQYF.

V is TRBV9 and J is TRBJ1-6, with 9 bases matching TRBD1. The CDR3 spans 16 residues. The V segment lost 4 bases and the J segment 7 bases; nucleotides outside the gene matches: 9. In germline, CDR1 is SGDLS, CDR2 YYNGEE. This CDR3 reads CASSTRAGTGNSPLHF. CDR3 DNA: TGTGCCAGCAGCACCAGAGCCGGGACAGGGAATTCACCCCTCCACTTT. The full variable domain, its missing parts supplied by reference TRBV9 and TRBJ1-6, is DSGVTQTPKHLITATGQRVTLRCSPRSGDLSVYWYQQSLDQGLQFLIQYYNGEERAKGNILERFSAQQFPDLHSELNLSSLELGDSALYFCASSTRAGTGNSPLHFGNGTRLTVT.

The V call is TRBV30, the J call TRBJ1-2, with D possibly matching TRBD1 (6 bases). Germline assignment: CDR1 GTSNPN and CDR2 SVGIG (reference sequence). The CDR3 length is 16 residues. Trimming stripped 3 bases from V and 5 bases from J, with 22 bases between. CDR3 sequence: CAWSYFLEGGRYGYTF. The CDR3 DNA follows: TGTGCCTGGAGCTACTTTTTGGAAGGGGGAAGATATGGCTACACCTTC.